This note documents a single T cell receptor beta chain sequence. This sample was included in a study of blood T cell repertoires in COVID-19. As for the study in general: Samples came from the United States, Italy and Spain, spanning acute and convalescent COVID-19.

As processed by the authors: For nucleated cells, counts were estimated from reference gene primer amplification. Measured with immunoSEQ multiplex PCR; TCRdb has only the in-frame clones, and not every one. That table gives V, J and clone size, and the DNA gave D and trimming. The sample shows approximately 100,000 clones, just under 85% of them seen only once. The CDR3 is 14 residues long. Deletions cut 0 bases from V and 10 bases from J, with 10 bases between. Germline V gene data show CDR1 as SGHAT and CDR2 as FQNNGV. This clonotype was sampled from a man in his 70s with acute or convalescent COVID-19. The sample was peripheral blood. The chain is built from TRBV11-2 and TRBJ1-6; D gene unclear. CDR3 DNA: TGTGCCAGCAGCTTAGAATTGAGTTGGTCACCCCTCCACTTT. Translated: CASSLELSWSPLHF.